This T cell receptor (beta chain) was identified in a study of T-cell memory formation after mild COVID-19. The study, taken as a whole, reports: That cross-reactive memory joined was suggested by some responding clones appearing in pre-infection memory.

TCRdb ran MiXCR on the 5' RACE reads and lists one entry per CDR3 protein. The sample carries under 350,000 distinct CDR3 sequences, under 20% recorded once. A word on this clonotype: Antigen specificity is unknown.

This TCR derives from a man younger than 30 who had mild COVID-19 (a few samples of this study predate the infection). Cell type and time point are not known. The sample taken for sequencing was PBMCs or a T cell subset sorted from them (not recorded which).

In DNA, the CDR3 is TGTGCCAGCAGCTTTAAGGGAACTGAAGCTTTCTTT. As protein: CASSFKGTEAFF. The genes are TRBV7-9 and TRBJ1-1, with unresolved D. Trimming cost V 3 bases and J 5 bases, with 7 bases left between them. Germline CDR1 is SEHNR and CDR2 is FQNEAQ (reference sequence). CDR3 length: 12 residues.